This T cell receptor (beta chain) was identified in a study of CD8 T cells in Susac syndrome. V lost 4 bases and J lost 0, with 14 bases in between. The CDR3 has 15 residues. CDR1 SGHNT and CDR2 YYREEE come from the germline V gene (reference sequence). This clonotype was picked up a small number of times. RNA amounts of about 0.45 to 1 ug underwent reverse transcription with random hexamers. MiXCR, run by TCRdb on the immunoSEQ multiplex PCR reads, gives a single entry per CDR3 protein. The sample has 150,000 or so distinct CDR3 sequences, 90% to 95% seen once. This TCR derives from a human donor with Susac syndrome. Input material: CD4+ T cells from PBMCs. V is TRBV5-4 and J is TRBJ2-7; D may be TRBD1 or TRBD2 (6 bases each). The CDR3 protein is CASSPAGGSSYEQYF. The DNA for the CDR3 is TGTGCCAGCAGCCCCGCCGGGGGCAGCTCCTACGAGCAGTACTTC. Combining the CDR3 with reference TRBV5-4 and TRBJ2-7 gives the whole variable domain ETGVTQSPTHLIKTRGQQVTLRCSSQSGHNTVSWYQQALGQGPQFIFQYYREEENGRGNFPPRFSGLQFPNYSSELNVNALELDDSALYLCASSPAGGSSYEQYFGPGTRLTVT.